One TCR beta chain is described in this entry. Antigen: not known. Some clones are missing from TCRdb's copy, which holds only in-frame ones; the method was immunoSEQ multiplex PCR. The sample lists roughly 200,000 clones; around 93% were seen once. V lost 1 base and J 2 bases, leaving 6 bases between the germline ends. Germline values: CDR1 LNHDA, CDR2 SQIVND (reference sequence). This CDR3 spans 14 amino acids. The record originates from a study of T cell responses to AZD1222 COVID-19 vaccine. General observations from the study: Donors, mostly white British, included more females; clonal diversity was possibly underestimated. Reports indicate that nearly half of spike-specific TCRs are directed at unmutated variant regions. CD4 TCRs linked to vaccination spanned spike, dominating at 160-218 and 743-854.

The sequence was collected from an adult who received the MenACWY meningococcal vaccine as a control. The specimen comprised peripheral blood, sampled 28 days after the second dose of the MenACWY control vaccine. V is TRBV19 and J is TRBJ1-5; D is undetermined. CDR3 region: CASSIGSGNQPQHF. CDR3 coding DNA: TGTGCCAGTAGTATAGGGAGTGGCAATCAGCCCCAGCATTTT.